These 24 T cell receptor beta chains share one sample of origin, sequenced in a study of blood T cell repertoires in COVID-19. Sequencing was performed with immunoSEQ multiplex PCR; in TCRdb, only in-frame clones are kept and a portion is missing. This table has around 92,000 clones, roughly 87% appearing once. The source material was peripheral blood. These receptors all come from a woman aged 80 or over with active COVID-19.

The chain is built from TRBV11-2 and TRBJ2-7, with D perhaps matching TRBD1 (5 bases). The CDR3 runs 15 residues. The germline gives CDR1 SGHAT, CDR2 FQNNGV. The ends were cut back, 3 bases at V and 1 base at J, with 13 bases in the middle. The CDR3 reads CASSFLAGKSYEQYF. CDR3 nucleotide sequence: TGTGCCAGCAGCTTTTTGGCAGGGAAATCCTACGAGCAGTACTTC.

The chain carries TRBV5-4 and TRBJ1-6; D is ambiguous. This CDR3 region has 16 residues. Germline lookup yields CDR1 SGHNT and CDR2 YYREEE (reference sequence). Trimming removed 4 bases at V and 9 bases at J, with 20 bases between. DNA of the CDR3: TGTGCCAGCAGCATCACCGGACGCGGGGAGGCTTCACCCCTCCACTTT. It is translated as CASSITGRGEASPLHF.

The chain joins TRBV10-3 to TRBJ2-5; 8 bases match TRBD1. V gave up 10 bases and J gave up 5 bases; unmatched junction bases: 9. The CDR3 has 13 amino acids. The germline gives CDR1 ENHRY, CDR2 SYGVKD. DNA of the CDR3: TGTGCCAGCGCTGGGACAGGCGTGGAGACCCAGTACTTC. Translated: CASAGTGVETQYF.

V and J are TRBV5-1 and TRBJ1-1; 9 bases align to TRBD1. With V trimmed by 5 bases and J by 9 bases, 5 bases remained unmatched. The length of the CDR3 is 12 residues. CDR1 SGHRS and CDR2 YFSETQ come from the germline V gene. The CDR3 nucleotides read TGCGCCAGCAGGTCAGGGACAGGGAAAGCTTTCTTT. This sequence encodes CASRSGTGKAFF.

The rearrangement joins TRBV6-6 to TRBJ2-2, with 11 nucleotides matching TRBD2. The germline CDR1 and CDR2 sequences are MNHNY and SVGAGI (reference sequence). The CDR3 totals 17 residues. The junction had 7 bases not matched to a gene; V was cut back by 5 bases and J by 2 bases. The CDR3 spells CASSPLTSGTNTGELFF. CDR3 bases: TGTGCCAGCAGTCCGCTGACTAGCGGGACTAACACCGGGGAGCTGTTTTTT.

This CDR3 is CASSEMRVAGNTEQFF. CDR3 in DNA: TGTGCCAGCAGTGAAATGAGGGTAGCGGGGAACACTGAGCAGTTCTTC. The chain links TRBV6-1 to TRBJ2-1, with TRBD2 matching 8 bases. The J segment lost 9 bases and the V segment lost 2 bases, leaving 12 bases of the junction unmatched. The V gene's germline CDR1 is MNHNS and CDR2 SASEGT. The CDR3 is 16 amino acids.

V gene TRBV5-6 combines with J gene TRBJ1-1, with 9 positions matching TRBD1. The germline V gene has CDR1 SGHDT and CDR2 YYEEEE. The CDR3 is made up of 14 amino acids. The J segment lost 7 bases and the V segment lost 5 bases, leaving 9 bases of the junction unmatched. The CDR3 region has the DNA TGTGCCAGCAGAAACAGGGGGCGCGGTAGTGAAGCTTTCTTT. Its protein product is CASRNRGRGSEAFF.

The CDR3 sequence: CASSFSGTGSHEQFF. CDR3 in DNA: TGTGCCAGCAGCTTCTCCGGGACAGGGTCCCATGAGCAGTTCTTC. The V call is TRBV7-9, the J call TRBJ2-1; 9 bases are shared with TRBD1. The V gene end was trimmed by 3 bases and the J gene end by 8 bases; junction bases not matched to a gene: 8. Germline V CDR1 and CDR2: SEHNR, FQNEAQ (reference sequence). The CDR3 is made up of 15 amino acids.

The gene calls are TRBV10-3 and TRBJ2-3; 14 bases match TRBD2. CDR1 and CDR2 from the germline V gene are ENHRY and SYGVKD. Trimming cost V 0 bases and J 2 bases; bases outside gene matches: 4. The CDR3 is 18 amino acids. In DNA, the CDR3 is TGTGCCATCAGTGAGTCGGGACTAGCGGGAGTATTCACAGATACGCAGTATTTT. Residues: CAISESGLAGVFTDTQYF.

This chain joins TRBV15 and TRBJ2-7; 10 bases are a match to TRBD2. Losses at the gene ends were 6 bases for V and 5 bases for J; bases not matched to a gene: 4. Germline V gene data show CDR1 as LNHNV and CDR2 as YYDKDF (reference sequence). The CDR3 covers 13 residues. The CDR3 bases are TGTGCCACCAGAGCGGGAGGGGACCACGAGCAGTACTTC. As protein: CATRAGGDHEQYF.

The CDR3 is CASSYGQGAFF. CDR3 DNA sequence: TGTGCCAGCAGCTACGGACAGGGAGCTTTCTTT. V is TRBV12-3 or TRBV12-4 and J is TRBJ1-1, with 8 bases identical to TRBD1. The trim removed 6 bases at V and 10 bases at J, leaving 4 bases unmatched. The CDR3 totals 11 residues.

The V and J genes are TRBV28 and TRBJ1-4; tentative D call: TRBD1 (6 bases). The CDR3 has 14 amino acids. Trimming left V 5 bases short and J 4 bases short, with 11 bases between. Germline CDR1 reads MDHEN; CDR2 reads SYDVKM. The CDR3 nucleotides are TGTGCCAGCAGTAACACGGACAGTAATGAAAAACTGTTTTTT. Protein sequence: CASSNTDSNEKLFF. Drawing the rest from reference TRBV28 and TRBJ1-4, the complete variable domain is DVKVTQSSRYLVKRTGEKVFLECVQDMDHENMFWYRQDPGLGLRLIYFSYDVKMKEKGDIPEGYSVSREKKERFSLILESASTNQTSMYLCASSNTDSNEKLFFGSGTQLSVL.

The chain links TRBV5-1 to TRBJ2-3, with 7 bases fitting TRBD1. The germline gives CDR1 SGHRS, CDR2 YFSETQ. V lost 3 bases, J lost 1 base, and 2 bases stayed unmatched. This CDR3 has 14 amino acids. CDR3 sequence: CASSWDSRTDTQYF. In nucleotides, the CDR3 is TGCGCCAGCAGCTGGGACAGCCGCACAGATACGCAGTATTTT.

The chain combines TRBV5-5 with TRBJ1-1, with D uncertain. Germline CDR1 reads SGHKS; CDR2 reads YYEKEE (reference sequence). The CDR3 runs to 13 residues. The V and J ends lost 4 bases and 5 bases respectively, with 12 bases between them. The CDR3 region is CASSPLLGTEAFF. DNA for the CDR3: TGTGCCAGCAGCCCCCTCCTAGGAACTGAAGCTTTCTTT. The complete variable domain, with remaining parts taken from reference TRBV5-5 and TRBJ1-1, reads DAGVTQSPTHLIKTRGQQVTLRCSPISGHKSVSWYQQVLGQGPQFIFQYYEKEERGRGNFPDRFSARQFPNYSSELNVNALLLGDSALYLCASSPLLGTEAFFGQGTRLTVV.

This rearrangement joins TRBV5-4 to TRBJ2-1; 9 bases align to TRBD2. The junction had 9 bases not matched to a gene; V was cut back by 6 bases and J by 2 bases. Germline CDR1 and CDR2: SGHNT and YYREEE (reference sequence). The CDR3 is 16 amino acids. CDR3 nucleotides: TGTGCCAGCACCGTCGGGGGCGGGGGGGCCTACAATGAGCAGTTCTTC. It codes for CASTVGGGGAYNEQFF.

The V gene is TRBV7-9, the J gene TRBJ1-1; 7 bases agree with TRBD1. V gave up 7 bases and J gave up 5 bases; unmatched junction bases: 10. This CDR3 is built from 14 residues. Germline V gene lookup returns CDR1 SEHNR and CDR2 FQNEAQ (reference sequence). As DNA, the CDR3 is TGTGCCAGCATTATTGTGACAGGGACGACTGAAGCTTTCTTT. This codes for CASIIVTGTTEAFF.

V usage is TRBV18 and J usage is TRBJ2-1, with D perhaps matching TRBD1 (5 bases). This CDR3 is 17 amino acids long. The germline V gene has CDR1 KGHSH and CDR2 LQKENI. Trimming stripped 6 bases from V and 7 bases from J, with 25 bases between. The CDR3: CASSPKGPGLLDNEQFF. As DNA, the CDR3 is TGTGCCAGCTCCCCCAAGGGTCCAGGGCTCCTGGATAATGAGCAGTTCTTC.

The table lists this clone with a few counts. This chain uses TRBV11-2 with TRBJ1-6, with TRBD1 matching over 9 bases. Germline values: CDR1 SGHAT, CDR2 FQNNGV. The CDR3 runs to 15 residues. The V segment lost 2 bases and the J segment 10 bases; nucleotides outside the gene matches: 6. Here the CDR3 reads CASSLLGQGRSPLHF. The CDR3 nucleotides are TGTGCCAGCAGCTTACTGGGACAGGGAAGGTCACCCCTCCACTTT. Full variable domain (rest looked up from reference TRBV11-2 and TRBJ1-6): EAGVAQSPRYKIIEKRQSVAFWCNPISGHATLYWYQQILGQGPKLLIQFQNNGVVDDSQLPKDRFSAERLKGVDSTLKIQPAKLEDSAVYLCASSLLGQGRSPLHFGNGTRLTVT.

This rearrangement joins TRBV20-1 to TRBJ2-5; 9 positions match TRBD2. Germline V CDR1 and CDR2: DFQATT, SNEGSKA (reference sequence). The V segment lost 3 bases and the J segment 7 bases; nucleotides outside the gene matches: 21. CDR3 size: 18 residues. The CDR3 spells CSASFQVVAGGGVGTQYF. The CDR3 DNA sequence: TGCAGTGCTAGTTTTCAGGTGGTCGCGGGAGGGGGTGTTGGGACCCAGTACTTC.

This rearrangement joins TRBV28 to TRBJ1-2; 7 bases map to TRBD1. Trimming cost V 3 bases and J 4 bases; bases outside gene matches: 11. The CDR3 length is 16 residues. Germline lookup yields CDR1 MDHEN and CDR2 SYDVKM. The DNA for the CDR3 is TGTGCCAGCAGTTTTGGTGGGACAGAGGCAGGCTATGGCTACACCTTC. It is translated as CASSFGGTEAGYGYTF.

This chain joins TRBV28 and TRBJ1-6, with 11 positions matching TRBD1. The CDR3 is 19 residues long. V shed 7 bases and J 0 bases; nucleotides not matched to a gene: 11. CDR1 and CDR2 from the germline V gene are MDHEN and SYDVKM. Here the CDR3 DNA reads TGTGCCAGCACCGGGACAGGGGGAAAAATCAACTCCTATAATTCACCCCTCCACTTT. Protein: CASTGTGGKINSYNSPLHF.

The chain combines TRBV18 with TRBJ2-1; 9 bases fit TRBD1. With V trimmed by 7 bases and J by 5 bases, 6 bases remained unmatched. This CDR3 region has 14 residues. Germline V gene data show CDR1 as KGHSH and CDR2 as LQKENI. CDR3 sequence: CASFSGQGDNEQFF. In DNA form, the CDR3 reads TGTGCCAGCTTCTCGGGACAGGGAGACAATGAGCAGTTCTTC.

The CDR3 DNA reads TGTGCCAGCAGCTGGGCGGGACAGAACTATGGCTACACCTTC. This translates into CASSWAGQNYGYTF. This sequence joins TRBV5-5 and TRBJ1-2; 7 positions agree with TRBD1. Germline loops: CDR1 SGHKS, CDR2 YYEKEE (reference sequence). The CDR3 extends over 14 amino acids. V lost 3 bases and J lost 2; bases outside the gene matches: 4.

The V gene is TRBV7-2, the J gene TRBJ2-7; TRBD2 is a possible D gene (6 bases). Deletions cut 3 bases from V and 4 bases from J, with 13 bases between. Germline V gene sequence: CDR1 SGHTA, CDR2 FQGNSA. The CDR3 is 14 residues long. The CDR3 nucleotides read TGTGCCAGCAGCTTTCAACGGGACTTTTACGAGCAGTACTTC. Translated: CASSFQRDFYEQYF.